A single sample is the source of the 22 T cell receptor beta chains below, sequenced in a study of blood T cell repertoires in COVID-19. Produced via immunoSEQ multiplex PCR; TCRdb's table is partial and in-frame only. The repertoire holds around 190,000 clones, around four fifths seen once, with about 9% in the top ten. Sample: PBMCs or T cells enriched from blood (not recorded which). These receptors all come from a man aged 40-50 years who had recovered from COVID-19.

This clone was seen a single time. V gene TRBV6-5 combines with J gene TRBJ2-5; D is perhaps TRBD2 (5 bases). The CDR3 extends over 13 amino acids. V was pared by 2 bases and J by 4 bases, with 8 bases between. The V gene's germline CDR1 is MNHEY and CDR2 SVGAGI. The CDR3 is CASSYVGGETQYF. Written as DNA, the CDR3 is TGTGCCAGCAGTTACGTAGGAGGAGAGACCCAGTACTTC.

The chain has TRBV21-1 and TRBJ1-1; the table's D call TRBD1 went unverified against the DNA. TRBV21-1 counts as a pseudogene. The CDR3 consists of 16 residues. The CDR3 DNA reads as TGTGCCAGCAGCAAAGACGACAGGGACCTGAACACTGAAGCTTTCTTT. It is translated as CASSKDDRDLNTEAFF.

The count of this clone is one. The rearrangement joins TRBV4-1 to TRBJ1-3; D perhaps matches TRBD1 (6 bases). V shed 4 bases and J shed 0 bases, with 10 bases lying between them. The germline gives CDR1 MGHRA, CDR2 YSYEKL. This CDR3 is built from 15 residues. The CDR3 coding sequence is TGCGCCAGCAGCCTAACAGGGAACTCTGGAAACACCATATATTTT. This codes for CASSLTGNSGNTIYF.

The V gene is TRBV28, the J gene TRBJ1-1, with D possibly TRBD1 on 5 matching bases. V was shortened by 5 bases and J by 4 bases, with 11 bases between the two germline ends. The CDR3 runs 13 residues. Germline V CDR1 and CDR2: MDHEN, SYDVKM. CDR3 loop: CASSLGRGTEAFF. The DNA for the CDR3 is TGTGCCAGCAGTCTCGGAAGGGGCACTGAAGCTTTCTTT.

The V gene is TRBV4-1, the J gene TRBJ2-5, with 10 bases that match TRBD2. The ends lost 1 base at V and 1 base at J; junction bases unmatched: 6. The CDR3 length is 17 residues. Germline V gives CDR1 MGHRA, CDR2 YSYEKL. CDR3 amino acids: CASSQASSGSIQETQYF. The CDR3 bases are TGCGCCAGCAGCCAAGCGTCTAGCGGGAGCATCCAAGAGACCCAGTACTTC.

The gene calls are TRBV6-5 and TRBJ2-7; 7 nucleotides match TRBD2. The CDR3 is 14 amino acids. Looked up from germline, CDR1 is MNHEY and CDR2 is SVGAGI. With V trimmed by 4 bases and J by 3 bases, 6 bases remained unmatched. CDR3 in amino acids: CASSLLGGVYEQYF. In DNA form, the CDR3 reads TGTGCCAGCAGTTTGTTGGGGGGGGTCTACGAGCAGTACTTC.

The chain joins TRBV7-8 to TRBJ2-5; weak D call: TRBD2 (5 bases). V lost 3 bases, J lost 7 bases, and 15 bases lay in between. Looked up from germline, CDR1 is SGHVS and CDR2 is FQNEAQ. CDR3 length equals 14 residues. This chain's CDR3 is CASSLSSSEGTQYF. CDR3 sequence (DNA): TGTGCCAGCAGCTTGTCATCATCCGAGGGGACCCAGTACTTC.

The chain couples TRBV10-2 to TRBJ2-5; a weak D match, TRBD1 (5 bases). Deletions cut 5 bases from V and 9 bases from J, with 13 bases between. The germline V gene encodes CDR1 WSHSY and CDR2 SAAADI. The CDR3 runs to 12 residues. The CDR3 here is CASSLSLGAQYF. Written as DNA, the CDR3 is TGCGCCAGCAGTTTATCCTTAGGGGCCCAGTACTTC.

This clone was detected only a few times. V gene TRBV19 combines with J gene TRBJ2-5; TRBD2 matches at 14 bases. The germline V gene encodes CDR1 LNHDA and CDR2 SQIVND (reference sequence). The CDR3 extends over 18 amino acids. V shed 4 bases, J shed 4 bases, and the junction held 11 bases outside the gene matches. CDR3 nucleotide sequence: TGTGCCAGTAGTAGGTCGGGACTAGCGGGGGAATTAGGAGAGACCCAGTACTTC. Translation: CASSRSGLAGELGETQYF.

The V gene is TRBV5-6, the J gene TRBJ2-7; D possibly corresponds to TRBD1 (5 bases). CDR1 and CDR2 (germline): SGHDT, YYEEEE. The CDR3 is 15 amino acids. V shed 0 bases and J shed 0 bases, with 10 bases lying between them. The CDR3 loop is CASSLEGQSSYEQYF. CDR3 bases: TGTGCCAGCAGCTTGGAGGGGCAGAGCTCCTACGAGCAGTACTTC.

The rearrangement links TRBV7-3 to TRBJ2-1; 8 nucleotides align to TRBD2. The V and J ends lost 1 base and 0 bases, in that order; junction bases with no gene match: 14. Germline V gene data show CDR1 as SGHTA and CDR2 as FQGTGA. The CDR3 spans 20 residues. The CDR3 protein is CASSLIGSSGSPTSYNEQFF. The CDR3 DNA follows: TGTGCCAGCAGCTTAATAGGTTCGAGCGGGAGCCCCACCTCCTACAATGAGCAGTTCTTC. Complete variable domain (other parts from reference TRBV7-3 and TRBJ2-1): GAGVSQTPSNKVTEKGKYVELRCDPISGHTALYWYRQSLGQGPEFLIYFQGTGAADDSGLPNDRFFAVRPEGSVSTLKIQRTERGDSAVYLCASSLIGSSGSPTSYNEQFFGPGTRLTVL.

This chain links TRBV5-6 with TRBJ1-2; D is uncertain. Germline V lookup: CDR1 SGHDT, CDR2 YYEEEE. The CDR3 extends over 14 amino acids. V lost 7 bases and J 8 bases, leaving 21 bases between the germline ends. CDR3 sequence reads: CASSRSQRALGYTF. The CDR3 DNA follows: TGTGCCAGCTCCCGTTCTCAGAGGGCGCTGGGCTACACCTTC. Together with reference TRBV5-6 and TRBJ1-2, the CDR3 gives the full variable domain: DAGVTQSPTHLIKTRGQQVTLRCSPKSGHDTVSWYQQALGQGPQFIFQYYEEEERQRGNFPDRFSGHQFPNYSSELNVNALLLGDSALYLCASSRSQRALGYTFGSGTRLTVV.

The rearrangement links TRBV19 to TRBJ1-2; no reliable D call. The V end lost 7 bases, the J end lost 2 bases, and 11 bases lay between the germline ends. Germline CDR1 is LNHDA and CDR2 is SQIVND (reference sequence). The CDR3 spans 13 residues. The CDR3 reads CASTPGGNYGYTF. As DNA, the CDR3 is TGTGCCAGTACCCCCGGAGGGAACTATGGCTACACCTTC.

The chain links TRBV13 to TRBJ2-1, with 9 bases matching TRBD2. Germline V lookup: CDR1 PRHDT, CDR2 FYEKMQ (reference sequence). With 5 bases clipped from V and 5 bases from J, the junction kept 13 bases outside the gene matches. This CDR3 has 17 residues. The CDR3 reads CASSSSPGLAIHNEQFF. The CDR3, as DNA: TGTGCCAGCAGCAGCTCGCCCGGACTAGCGATTCACAATGAGCAGTTCTTC.

This chain links TRBV29-1 with TRBJ2-2; 7 bases line up with TRBD1. Germline lookup yields CDR1 SQVTM and CDR2 ANQGSEA. J lost 6 bases, V lost 4 bases, and 5 bases had no gene match. The CDR3 loop spans 13 amino acids. CDR3 protein: CSVVRGSAGELFF. CDR3 coding DNA: TGCAGCGTTGTCAGGGGGAGCGCCGGGGAGCTGTTTTTT.

The genes are TRBV7-2 and TRBJ1-1; D is ambiguous. This CDR3 has 13 residues. Trimming took 7 bases from V and 1 from J, leaving 10 bases between them. The V gene's germline CDR1 is SGHTA and CDR2 FQGNSA. The CDR3, as DNA: TGTGCCAGCAACCCCCGGGGGAACACTGAAGCTTTCTTT. This encodes CASNPRGNTEAFF. The full variable domain, completed using reference TRBV7-2 and TRBJ1-1, is GAGVSQSPSNKVTEKGKDVELRCDPISGHTALYWYRQSLGQGLEFLIYFQGNSAPDKSGLPSDRFSAERTGGSVSTLTIQRTQQEDSAVYLCASNPRGNTEAFFGQGTRLTVV.

J is TRBJ1-4 and V is TRBV2; D is uncertain. The CDR3 is made up of 16 amino acids. Looked up from germline, CDR1 is SNHLY and CDR2 is FYNNEI. The germline V and J ends were trimmed by 0 bases and 7 bases, with 15 bases remaining between them. The CDR3 DNA sequence: TGTGCCAGCAGTGAAGCCGGCGAGGGTTGGGGTGAAAAACTGTTTTTT. Amino acids: CASSEAGEGWGEKLFF.

The chain uses TRBV27 and TRBJ2-1, with D maybe TRBD2 (6 bases). Germline V gives CDR1 MNHEY, CDR2 SMNVEV (reference sequence). The CDR3 sequence is 18 residues long. V was pared by 4 bases and J by 1 base, with 20 bases between. Here the CDR3 DNA reads TGTGCCAGCAGTTCATCTGGTAAAGTAGCGGCTTCCTACAATGAGCAGTTCTTC. It translates to CASSSSGKVAASYNEQFF.

This chain links TRBV28 with TRBJ2-1; 9 positions match TRBD1. J lost 7 bases, V lost 2 bases, and 9 bases had no gene match. This CDR3 contains 16 residues. The germline V gene has CDR1 MDHEN and CDR2 SYDVKM. The CDR3 is CASSLRLGTGRNEQFF. In DNA form, the CDR3 reads TGTGCCAGCAGTTTAAGGTTGGGGACAGGGCGGAATGAGCAGTTCTTC.

On this clone itself: Other DNA sequences of this sample code for an identical CDR3. The chain combines TRBV11-3 with TRBJ2-5; TRBD2 is a possible D gene (5 bases). Germline loops: CDR1 SGHNT, CDR2 YENEEA. The ends were cut back, 1 base at V and 2 bases at J, with 5 bases in the middle. The length of the CDR3 is 13 residues. This CDR3 reads CASSLGGQETQYF. The CDR3 DNA sequence: TGTGCCAGCAGCTTAGGCGGGCAAGAGACCCAGTACTTC. Supplemented by reference TRBV11-3 and TRBJ2-5, the full variable domain reads EAGVVQSPRYKIIEKKQPVAFWCNPISGHNTLYWYLQNLGQGPELLIRYENEEAVDDSQLPKDRFSAERLKGVDSTLKIQPAELGDSAVYLCASSLGGQETQYFGPGTRLLVL.

The rearrangement links TRBV5-1 to TRBJ2-1, with no clear D. The V end lost 4 bases, the J end lost 12 bases, and 14 bases lay between the germline ends. CDR3 length: 12 residues. Germline CDR1 and CDR2: SGHRS and YFSETQ. CDR3 region: CASSLDSLGQFF. For the CDR3, the DNA is TGCGCCAGCAGCCTCGACTCGTTGGGGCAGTTCTTC.

This clone has just a few counts. The genes are TRBV5-1 and TRBJ1-4; TRBD1 matches 7 bases. The CDR3 has 14 residues. The V gene's germline CDR1 is SGHRS and CDR2 YFSETQ. With V trimmed by 3 bases and J by 10 bases, 9 bases remained unmatched. CDR3 region: CASSSQGTEGKLFF. The CDR3 DNA sequence: TGCGCCAGCAGCTCCCAAGGGACAGAGGGAAAACTGTTTTTT.